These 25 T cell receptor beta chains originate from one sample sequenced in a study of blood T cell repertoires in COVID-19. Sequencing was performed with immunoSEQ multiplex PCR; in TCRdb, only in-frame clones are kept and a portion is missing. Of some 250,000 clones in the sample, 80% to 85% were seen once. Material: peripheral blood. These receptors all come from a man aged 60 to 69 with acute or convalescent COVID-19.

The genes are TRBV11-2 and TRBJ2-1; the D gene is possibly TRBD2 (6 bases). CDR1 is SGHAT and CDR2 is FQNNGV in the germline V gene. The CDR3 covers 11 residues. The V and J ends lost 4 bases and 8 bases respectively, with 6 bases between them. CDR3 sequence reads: CASSSGDEQFF. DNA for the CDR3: TGTGCCAGCAGCTCGGGGGATGAGCAGTTCTTC.

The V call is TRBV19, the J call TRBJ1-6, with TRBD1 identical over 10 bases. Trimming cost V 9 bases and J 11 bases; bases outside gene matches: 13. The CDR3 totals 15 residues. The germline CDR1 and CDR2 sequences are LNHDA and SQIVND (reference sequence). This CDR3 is CASRQGAHSIAPLHF. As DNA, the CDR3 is TGTGCCAGCCGACAGGGGGCGCATTCTATCGCACCCCTCCACTTT.

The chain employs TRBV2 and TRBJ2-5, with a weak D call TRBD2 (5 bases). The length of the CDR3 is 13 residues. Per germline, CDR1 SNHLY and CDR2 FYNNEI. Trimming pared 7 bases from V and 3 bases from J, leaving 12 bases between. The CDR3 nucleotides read TGTGCCAGCAAGGACTGGGTTGAAGAGACCCAGTACTTC. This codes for CASKDWVEETQYF.

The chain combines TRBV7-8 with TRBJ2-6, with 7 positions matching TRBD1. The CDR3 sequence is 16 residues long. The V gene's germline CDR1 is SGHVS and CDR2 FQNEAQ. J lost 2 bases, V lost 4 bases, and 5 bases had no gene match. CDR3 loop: CASSSRQGAGANVLTF. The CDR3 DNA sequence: TGTGCCAGCAGCTCAAGACAGGGAGCTGGGGCCAACGTCCTGACTTTC.

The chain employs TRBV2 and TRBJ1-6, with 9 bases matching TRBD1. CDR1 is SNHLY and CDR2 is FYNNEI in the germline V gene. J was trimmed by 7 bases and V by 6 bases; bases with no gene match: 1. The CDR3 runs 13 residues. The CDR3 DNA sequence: TGTGCCAGCAGGACAGGGGGGAATTCACCCCTCCACTTT. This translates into CASRTGGNSPLHF.

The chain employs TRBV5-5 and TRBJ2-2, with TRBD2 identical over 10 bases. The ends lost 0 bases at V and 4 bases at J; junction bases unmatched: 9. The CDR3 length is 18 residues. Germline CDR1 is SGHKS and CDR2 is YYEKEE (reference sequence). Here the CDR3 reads CASSLGALAGALTGELFF. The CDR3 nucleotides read TGTGCCAGCAGCTTGGGAGCCCTAGCGGGGGCCCTCACCGGGGAGCTGTTTTTT.

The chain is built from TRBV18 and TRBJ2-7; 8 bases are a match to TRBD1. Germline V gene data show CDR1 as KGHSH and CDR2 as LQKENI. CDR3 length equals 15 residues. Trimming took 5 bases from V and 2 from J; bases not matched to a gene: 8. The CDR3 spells CASSASGTGPYEQYF. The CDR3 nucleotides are TGTGCCAGCTCAGCTTCCGGGACAGGCCCCTACGAGCAGTACTTC. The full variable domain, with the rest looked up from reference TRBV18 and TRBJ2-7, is NAGVMQNPRHLVRRRGQEARLRCSPMKGHSHVYWYRQLPEEGLKFMVYLQKENIIDESGMPKERFSAEFPKEGPSILRIQQVVRGDSAAYFCASSASGTGPYEQYFGPGTRLTVT.

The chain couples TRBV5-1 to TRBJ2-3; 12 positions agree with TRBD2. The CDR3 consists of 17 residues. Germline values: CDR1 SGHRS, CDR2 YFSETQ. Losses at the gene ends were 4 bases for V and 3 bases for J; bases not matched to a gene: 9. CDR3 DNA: TGCGCCAGCAGCGCTAGCGGGAGGGCCGGAGTAACAGATACGCAGTATTTT. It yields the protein CASSASGRAGVTDTQYF.

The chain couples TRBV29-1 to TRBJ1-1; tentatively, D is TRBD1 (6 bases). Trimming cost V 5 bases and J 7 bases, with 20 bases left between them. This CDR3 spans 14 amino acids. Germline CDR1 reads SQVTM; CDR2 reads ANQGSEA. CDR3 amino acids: CSVRNRVGTDEAFF. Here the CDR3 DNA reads TGCAGCGTTCGAAACAGGGTAGGGACCGATGAAGCTTTCTTT.

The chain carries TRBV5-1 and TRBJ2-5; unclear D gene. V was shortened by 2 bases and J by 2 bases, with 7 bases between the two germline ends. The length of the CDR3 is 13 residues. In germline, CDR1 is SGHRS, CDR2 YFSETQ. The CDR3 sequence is CASSFFPQETQYF. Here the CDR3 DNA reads TGCGCCAGCAGCTTTTTTCCTCAAGAGACCCAGTACTTC.

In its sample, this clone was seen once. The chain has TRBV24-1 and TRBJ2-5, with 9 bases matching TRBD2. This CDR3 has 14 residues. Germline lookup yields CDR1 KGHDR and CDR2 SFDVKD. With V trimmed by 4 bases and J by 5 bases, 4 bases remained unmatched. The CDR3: CATSEASGVETQYF. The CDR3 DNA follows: TGTGCCACCAGTGAGGCTAGCGGGGTGGAGACCCAGTACTTC.

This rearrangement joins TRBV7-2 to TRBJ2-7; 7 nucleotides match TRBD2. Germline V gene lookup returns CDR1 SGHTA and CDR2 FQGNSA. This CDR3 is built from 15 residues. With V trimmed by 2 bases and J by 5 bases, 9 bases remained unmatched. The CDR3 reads CASSLSRRESHEQYF. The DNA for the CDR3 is TGTGCCAGCAGCTTAAGTCGGCGGGAGTCCCACGAGCAGTACTTC.

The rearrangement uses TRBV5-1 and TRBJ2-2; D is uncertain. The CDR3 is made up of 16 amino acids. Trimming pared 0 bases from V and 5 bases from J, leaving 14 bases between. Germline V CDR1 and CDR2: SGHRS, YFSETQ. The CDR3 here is CASSLAGPQLTGELFF. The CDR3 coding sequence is TGCGCCAGCAGCTTGGCCGGTCCACAGTTAACCGGGGAGCTGTTTTTT.

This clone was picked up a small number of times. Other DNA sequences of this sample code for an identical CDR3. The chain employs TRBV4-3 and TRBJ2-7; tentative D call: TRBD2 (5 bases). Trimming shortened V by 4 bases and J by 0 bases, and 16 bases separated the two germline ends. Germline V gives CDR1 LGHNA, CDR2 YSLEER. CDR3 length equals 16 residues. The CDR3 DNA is TGCGCCAGCAGCCCCGGCGGGCAGGAGAGCTCCTACGAGCAGTACTTC. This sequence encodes CASSPGGQESSYEQYF.

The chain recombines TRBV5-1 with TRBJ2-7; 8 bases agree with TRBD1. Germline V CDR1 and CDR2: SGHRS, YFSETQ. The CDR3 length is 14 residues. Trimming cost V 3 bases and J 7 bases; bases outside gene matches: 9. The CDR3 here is CASSYGQGSDEQYF. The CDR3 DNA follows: TGCGCCAGCAGCTACGGACAGGGCTCGGATGAGCAGTACTTC.

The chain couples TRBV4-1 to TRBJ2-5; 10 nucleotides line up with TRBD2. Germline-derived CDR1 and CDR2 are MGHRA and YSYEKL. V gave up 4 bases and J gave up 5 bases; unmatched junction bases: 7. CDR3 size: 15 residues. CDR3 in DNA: TGCGCCAGCAGCCGATTAGAGCGGGGGGGGGAGACCCAGTACTTC. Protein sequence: CASSRLERGGETQYF.

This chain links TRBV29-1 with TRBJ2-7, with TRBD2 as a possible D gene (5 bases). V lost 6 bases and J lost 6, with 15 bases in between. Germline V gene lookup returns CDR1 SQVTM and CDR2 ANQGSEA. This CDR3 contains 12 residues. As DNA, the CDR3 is TGCAGCGTGACTCTTGAGGGTACCGAGCAGTACTTC. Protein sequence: CSVTLEGTEQYF.

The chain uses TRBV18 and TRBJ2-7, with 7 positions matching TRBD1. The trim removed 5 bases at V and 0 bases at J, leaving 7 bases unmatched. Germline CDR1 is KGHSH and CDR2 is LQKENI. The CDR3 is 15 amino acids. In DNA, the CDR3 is TGTGCCAGCTCATCGACAGGGCTGAACTCCTACGAGCAGTACTTC. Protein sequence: CASSSTGLNSYEQYF.

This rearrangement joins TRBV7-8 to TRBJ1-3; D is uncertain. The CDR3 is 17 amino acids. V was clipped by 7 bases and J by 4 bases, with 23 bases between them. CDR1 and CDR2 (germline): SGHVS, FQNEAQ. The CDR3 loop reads CASIPNTVAGRGNTIYF. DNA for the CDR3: TGTGCCAGCATCCCGAACACAGTGGCCGGGAGGGGAAACACCATATATTTT.

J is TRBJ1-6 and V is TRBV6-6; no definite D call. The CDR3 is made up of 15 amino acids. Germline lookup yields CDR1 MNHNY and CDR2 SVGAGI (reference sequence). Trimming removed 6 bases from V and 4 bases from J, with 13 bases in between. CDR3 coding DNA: TGTGCCAGCAGGTTCGAAGAGGCGTATAATTCACCCCTCCACTTT. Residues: CASRFEEAYNSPLHF.

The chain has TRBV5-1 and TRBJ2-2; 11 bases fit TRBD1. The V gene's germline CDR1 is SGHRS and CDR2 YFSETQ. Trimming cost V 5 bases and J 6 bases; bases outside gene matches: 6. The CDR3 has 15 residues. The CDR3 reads CASRRGQGAAGELFF. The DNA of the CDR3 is TGCGCCAGCAGGAGAGGACAGGGGGCTGCCGGGGAGCTGTTTTTT.

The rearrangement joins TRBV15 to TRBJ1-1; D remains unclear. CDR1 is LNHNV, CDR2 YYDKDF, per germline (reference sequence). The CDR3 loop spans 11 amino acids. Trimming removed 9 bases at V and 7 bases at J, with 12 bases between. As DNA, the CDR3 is TGTGCCACTCCCGTCCCCAGTGAAGCTTTCTTT. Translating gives CATPVPSEAFF.

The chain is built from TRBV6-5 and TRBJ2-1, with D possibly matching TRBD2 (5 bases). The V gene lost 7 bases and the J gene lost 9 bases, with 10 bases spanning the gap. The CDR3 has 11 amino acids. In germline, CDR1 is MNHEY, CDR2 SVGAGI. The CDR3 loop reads CASIVGSEQFF. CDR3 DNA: TGTGCCAGCATCGTGGGGAGTGAGCAGTTCTTC.

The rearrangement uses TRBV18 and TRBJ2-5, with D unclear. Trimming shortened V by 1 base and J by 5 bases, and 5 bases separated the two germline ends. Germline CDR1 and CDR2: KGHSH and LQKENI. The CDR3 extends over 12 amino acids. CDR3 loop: CASSPQEETQYF. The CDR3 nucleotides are TGTGCCAGCTCACCACAGGAGGAGACCCAGTACTTC.

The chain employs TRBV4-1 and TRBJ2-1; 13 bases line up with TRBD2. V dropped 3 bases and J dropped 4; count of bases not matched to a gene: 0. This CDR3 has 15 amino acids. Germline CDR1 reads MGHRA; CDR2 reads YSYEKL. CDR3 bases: TGCGCCAGCAGCCAGACTAGCGGGAGGTACAATGAGCAGTTCTTC. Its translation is CASSQTSGRYNEQFF.